The TCR beta chain described here comes from a study of PD-1 and CTLA-4 blockade in melanoma (dated by TCRdb to the early 2020s). In terms of the full investigation: The study compared how PD-1 blockade and CTLA-4 blockade affected the melanoma-reactive CD8 T cell response in patients with melanoma.

For this clone: No cognate antigen has been identified for it. No much larger clonotype is one base removed from it; base qualities were not supplied.

Library generation was performed with the immunoSEQ multiplex PCR assay. This immuneACCESS table, as held by TCRdb, lists in-frame sequences with V and J called but not all clones. Of the missing ones, under half trace to an unresolved V gene in checked studies; the others have no known cause. The sample has 20,000 to 25,000 clones on record, around 88% of them singletons. The ten largest clones capture 7.8% of the sample. Based on the germline V gene, the CDR1 and CDR2 sequences are SGHDN and FVKESK. Trimming removed 4 bases from V and 7 bases from J; the gene matches leave 9 bases unexplained. From its cysteine to its phenylalanine, the CDR3 spans 14 amino acids. Just the 42-base CDR3 DNA is kept, in frame starting at base 1.

The sequence links TRBV14 to TRBJ1-2; 7 junctional bases match TRBD1. The sample here was CD8+ T cells from peripheral blood, taken before anti-PD-1 treatment. The sequence was collected from a human donor with melanoma. At the DNA level, the sequence is TGTGCCAGCAGCCCCCCAGGGGGGATTGTTGGCTACACCTTC. This gives the protein CASSPPGGIVGYTF.